The text below deals with one TCR beta chain. At least ten counts were recorded for this clonotype. It lacks a known antigen. It has no much larger one-base neighbor in the sample; base qualities were not kept. The sample belongs to a study of T-cell reconstitution after alpha-beta-depleted transplantation in children listed by TCRdb under 2016. With regard to the full study: Using TCR repertoire profiling, the study quantitatively followed how T-cell immune reconstitution unfolded in children after TCRalphabeta/CD19-depleted allogeneic hematopoietic cell transplantation. Overall results and qualifications from the work: In some patients, the high TCRbeta diversity seen at day 60 was put down to recipient T cells and intrathymic progenitors that had survived conditioning. About two months after transplant, the apparently early recovery of alphabetaT-cell counts reportedly depended on just several hundred clones that had expanded rapidly and came from non-depleted graft cells. Hyperexpanded clone frequencies declined over subsequent months; after one year, T-cell counts and TCRbeta diversity were mostly attributed to newly produced T cells.

CDR3 length: 16 amino acids, cysteine to phenylalanine. The kept DNA is CDR3 alone, 48 bases in frame from the first base. Deletion took 5 bases off V and 2 bases off J, with a span of 20 bases between the germline ends. The germline V gene (reference sequence) provides CDR1 DFQATT and CDR2 SNEGSKA. Library preparation employed PCR. TCRdb names Illumina HiSeq 2500 as the instrument used. To normalize quantification of the TCRbeta repertoire, the TCR libraries were built with molecular barcoding that relied on unique molecular identifiers. In TCRdb, the public reads were trimmed at Q25 with fastp and aligned with MiXCR, with productive beta chains retained. Rows are unified per CDR3 protein, each entry keeping the most common DNA and genes. This sample holds some 200,000 distinct CDR3 sequences; 8.4% were observed only once. The top ten clonotypes cover approximately 34% of the sample. The treatment or condition label here, explained by the study, means: allogeneic hematopoietic cell transplantation with graft depleted of TCRalphabeta T cells and CD19 B cells. The children who served as transplant recipients had been given grafts of TCRalphabeta/CD19-depleted allogeneic hematopoietic cells.

The sequencing here drew on PBMCs, mostly from graft donor cells, taken 360 days after TCRalphabeta/CD19-depleted stem cell transplant. The TCR was taken from a male patient between 2 and 15 years old who had a stem cell transplant for acute myeloid leukemia, so the T cells may come from the graft donor. The sequence joins TRBV20-1 to TRBJ2-3, and possibly TRBD2, on 6 matching bases. The nucleotides are TGCAGTGCTCTCCGGGTAGGGAGGTCCTACACAGATACGCAGTATTTT. It translates to CSALRVGRSYTDTQYF.